These 24 T cell receptor beta chains came from one sample sequenced in a study of T cells in women clearing cervical HPV infection. Sequencing was performed with immunoSEQ multiplex PCR; in TCRdb, only in-frame clones are kept and a portion is missing. The repertoire table contains 20,000 to 25,000 clones. Specimen: blood buffy coat. The receptor set was obtained from a woman between 18 and 70 years old with a cervical HPV16 infection that either progressed to CIN3+ or cleared (not recorded which).

Remarks on this clone: The missing CDR3 end, 3 residues past where the read stops, is filled in from the germline J gene. The chain has TRBV7-3 and TRBJ2-3; D is undetermined. Per germline, CDR1 SGHTA and CDR2 FQGTGA. V dropped 1 base and J dropped 0 bases, with 5 bases sitting between them. The length of the CDR3 is 14 residues. The sequenced part of the CDR3 DNA is TGTGCCAGCAGCTTAATAGGGAGCACAGATACG. Its translation is CASSLIGSTDT. The entire CDR3 protein is CASSLIGSTDTQYF.

CDR3 bases read: TGTGCCAGCAGCTCCACCGGTTTTACAGATACG. It is translated as CASSSTGFTDT. The entire CDR3 sequence reads CASSSTGFTDTQYF. The chain combines TRBV7-9 with TRBJ2-3; D not resolved. The observed sequence ends 3 residues before the CDR3 terminus, with the missing tail filled in from the germline J gene. Germline V gene lookup returns CDR1 SEHNR and CDR2 FQNEAQ (reference sequence). Deletions cut 4 bases from V and 3 bases from J, with 11 bases between. CDR3 length: 14 amino acids.

About this clone: The read ends 3 residues before the CDR3 terminus; that terminus is restored from the germline J gene. The rearrangement joins TRBV5-1 to TRBJ1-2; 9 positions match TRBD1. The CDR3 spans 16 residues. Trimming cost V 2 bases and J 6 bases; bases outside gene matches: 11. Germline V lookup: CDR1 SGHRS, CDR2 YFSETQ. The CDR3 DNA, read in part, is TGCGCCAGCAGCTTAAGGACAGATCGGACAGGGGATGGC. Protein sequence: CASSLRTDRTGDG. The whole CDR3 reads CASSLRTDRTGDGYTF.

About this clone itself: The read ends 3 residues before the CDR3 terminus; that terminus is restored from the germline J gene. The V call is TRBV19, the J call TRBJ1-1; 9 bases are a match to TRBD1. Trimming removed 6 bases from V and 7 bases from J; junction bases left unmatched: 12. Germline V CDR1 and CDR2: LNHDA, SQIVND (reference sequence). This CDR3 has 15 amino acids. CDR3 in amino acids: CASSLGQGMILEAFF. The CDR3 DNA, read in part, is TGTGCCAGTAGCCTGGGACAGGGAATGATTCTTGAA. Looking up the rest from reference TRBV19 and TRBJ1-1 gives the full variable domain: DGGITQSPKYLFRKEGQNVTLSCEQNLNHDAMYWYRQDPGQGLRLIYYSQIVNDFQKGDIAEGYSVSREKKESFPLTVTSAQKNPTAFYLCASSLGQGMILEAFFGQGTRLTVV.

Of note for this clone: The read ends 3 residues shy of where the CDR3 ends; the end is completed using the germline J gene. V and J are TRBV20-1 and TRBJ1-4; TRBD1 agrees at 9 bases. CDR1 and CDR2 (germline): DFQATT, SNEGSKA (reference sequence). The CDR3 extends over 15 amino acids. The ends lost 6 bases at V and 5 bases at J; junction bases unmatched: 10. This CDR3 is CSATGGTGWNEKLFF. The DNA read from the CDR3 is TGCAGTGCGACGGGGGGGACAGGGTGGAATGAAAAA.

Comments on this clone: The read halts 3 residues ahead of the CDR3 end, with the missing end drawn from the germline J gene. The rearrangement uses TRBV6-1 and TRBJ1-2; 7 positions match TRBD1. Germline CDR1 is MNHNS and CDR2 is SASEGT. This CDR3 is built from 15 residues. CDR3 amino acids: CASSELPRQGVGYTF. The covered CDR3 bases are TGTGCCAGCAGTGAACTCCCCCGACAGGGTGTGGGC.

Regarding this clone: From the germline J gene comes the end of the CDR3, since the read stops 3 residues before it. V usage is TRBV20-1 and J usage is TRBJ1-2, with TRBD1 as a possible D gene (6 bases). Germline loops: CDR1 DFQATT, CDR2 SNEGSKA (reference sequence). The CDR3 totals 13 residues. The CDR3 DNA, read in part, is TGCAGTGCTAGCCTTTTCAGGGGCCTAGGC. Its translation is CSASLFRGLG. From start to end, the CDR3 is CSASLFRGLGYTF.

With respect to this clone: The read gets to within 3 residues of the CDR3 end, and the germline J gene fills in the rest. The rearrangement links TRBV7-9 to TRBJ1-1, with 8 nucleotides matching TRBD1. The CDR3 totals 15 residues. V lost 4 bases to trimming and J lost 1 base; unmatched junction nucleotides: 5. Germline-derived CDR1 and CDR2 are SEHNR and FQNEAQ (reference sequence). The DNA read from the CDR3 is TGTGCCAGCAGCTCGATCGGACAGGGGAACACTGAA. Translating it yields CASSSIGQGNTE. In full, the CDR3 reads CASSSIGQGNTEAFF.

Remarks on this clone: The read comes to an end 3 residues before the CDR3 does, leaving the germline J gene to fill in the end. This chain joins TRBV4-1 and TRBJ2-5; perhaps TRBD2 as D (5 bases). In germline, CDR1 is MGHRA, CDR2 YSYEKL. The CDR3 covers 16 residues. V lost 2 bases to trimming and J lost 5 bases, with 18 bases between them. CDR3: CASSQRDNSRGETQYF. CDR3 DNA (partial): TGCGCCAGCAGCCAAAGAGACAACAGCCGAGGGGAGACC.

CDR3 DNA, as far as it was read: TGTGCCAGCAGCCAAGATCCCCTAGCGGGAGACGAG. It is translated as CASSQDPLAGDE. The entire CDR3 protein is CASSQDPLAGDEQYF. The chain uses TRBV4-2 and TRBJ2-7; 10 bases are a match to TRBD2. The missing CDR3 end, 3 residues past where the read stops, is filled in from the germline J gene. The V gene end was trimmed by 0 bases and the J gene end by 5 bases; junction bases not matched to a gene: 4. This CDR3 region has 15 residues. The germline CDR1 and CDR2 sequences are LGHNA and YNFKEQ.

In regard to this clone: The DNA ends 3 residues before the CDR3 does, and the rest of the CDR3 is filled in from the germline J gene. The chain couples TRBV6-1 to TRBJ2-6; tentatively, D is TRBD2 (7 bases). The V end was cut by 0 bases, the J end by 0 bases, with 15 bases between. The CDR3 runs to 19 residues. Germline assignment: CDR1 MNHNS and CDR2 SASEGT. CDR3 amino acids: CASSEAWGGPISGANVLTF. Partial CDR3 DNA: TGTGCCAGCAGTGAAGCGTGGGGGGGCCCTATCTCTGGGGCCAACGTC.

As to this clone: Read coverage stops 3 residues before the CDR3 terminus; the germline J gene supplies the remainder. The rearrangement links TRBV5-4 to TRBJ1-3; D is possibly TRBD1 (5 bases). The CDR3 covers 16 residues. Germline V gives CDR1 SGHNT, CDR2 YYREEE (reference sequence). V dropped 3 bases and J dropped 3 bases, with 16 bases sitting between them. CDR3 DNA (partial): TGTGCCAGCAGCTCTGCCGGGGGTCCTGGTGGAAACACC. Protein: CASSSAGGPGGNT. Given in full, the CDR3 is CASSSAGGPGGNTIYF.

Worth noting for this clone: The CDR3 end is not reached by the read, which stops 3 residues before it; the germline J gene fills it in. This sequence joins TRBV2 and TRBJ1-1; no firm D call. Germline assignment: CDR1 SNHLY and CDR2 FYNNEI. Trimming pared 4 bases from V and 1 base from J, leaving 7 bases between. The CDR3 spans 13 residues. The CDR3 reads CASSVSENTEAFF. CDR3 bases read: TGTGCCAGCAGTGTGTCAGAGAACACTGAA.

Concerning this clone: The read terminates 3 residues before the CDR3 end, so the remaining end is supplied by the germline J gene. This sequence joins TRBV3-1 (or the pseudogene TRBV3-2) and TRBJ2-7; no firm D call. CDR3 length: 13 residues. Germline V lookup: CDR1 LGHDT, CDR2 YNNKEL (reference sequence). V shed 0 bases and J shed 5 bases, with 8 bases lying between them. The sequenced CDR3 bases are TGTGCCAGCAGCCAAGATTCCAGCGACGAG. This sequence encodes CASSQDSSDE. The CDR3 reads in full as CASSQDSSDEQYF.

A word on this clone: The CDR3 goes on 3 residues after the read ends, and that part is filled in from the germline J gene. The genes are TRBV20-1 and TRBJ2-7; 8 bases fit TRBD1. CDR3 length equals 13 residues. CDR1 and CDR2 (germline): DFQATT, SNEGSKA (reference sequence). V was clipped by 8 bases and J by 2 bases; unmatched bases: 8. CDR3 in amino acids: CSTTGQVAYEQYF. CDR3 bases read: TGCAGTACTACGGGACAGGTCGCCTACGAG.

Note on this clone: From the germline J gene comes the end of the CDR3, since the read stops 3 residues before it. Other DNA sequences from this sample encode an identical CDR3 as well. The chain links TRBV5-1 to TRBJ2-1, with 13 bases identical to TRBD2. The CDR3 runs to 16 residues. With 4 bases clipped from V and 5 bases from J, the junction kept 6 bases outside the gene matches. Germline-derived CDR1 and CDR2 are SGHRS and YFSETQ. The CDR3 DNA, read in part, is TGCGCCAGCAGCGTATCCGGGACTAGCGGGAACAATGAG. Translating it yields CASSVSGTSGNNE. The whole CDR3 sequence is CASSVSGTSGNNEQFF.

Turning to this clone: The CDR3 is cut off 3 residues early in the read; its end comes from the germline J gene. The chain employs TRBV29-1 and TRBJ2-7; 11 bases line up with TRBD2. This CDR3 is 20 amino acids long. The germline V gene has CDR1 SQVTM and CDR2 ANQGSEA. V shed 8 bases, J shed 2 bases, and the junction held 26 bases outside the gene matches. CDR3 region: CSSDRVTSKSGTSGPYEQYF. CDR3 DNA (partial): TGCAGCTCAGACAGGGTTACCTCAAAAAGCGGGACTAGCGGCCCCTACGAG.

On this clone itself: The sequence runs out 3 residues before the end of the CDR3; the remainder is reconstructed from the germline J gene. V gene TRBV5-1 combines with J gene TRBJ1-5, with 7 nucleotides matching TRBD1. Looked up from germline, CDR1 is SGHRS and CDR2 is YFSETQ. With V trimmed by 1 base and J by 0 bases, 4 bases remained unmatched. The CDR3 loop spans 16 amino acids. The CDR3 DNA, read in part, is TGCGCCAGCAGCTTGCACAGGGGAGATAGCAATCAGCCC. It translates to CASSLHRGDSNQP. The entire CDR3 reads CASSLHRGDSNQPQHF.

With regard to this clone: Read coverage stops 3 residues before the CDR3 terminus; the germline J gene supplies the remainder. The chain links TRBV7-9 to TRBJ1-2; D is ambiguous. The germline V gene encodes CDR1 SEHNR and CDR2 FQNEAQ (reference sequence). The CDR3 consists of 15 residues. V was pared by 4 bases and J by 2 bases, with 14 bases between. CDR3 bases read: TGTGCCAGCAGCTCCCCGCGAAGAGTAAACTATGGC. This encodes CASSSPRRVNYG. The CDR3 as a whole reads CASSSPRRVNYGYTF.

In the case of this clone: The read is 3 residues too short to cover the CDR3 end, so that end is filled in from the germline J gene. The genes are TRBV29-1 and TRBJ2-3; TRBD1 might be the D (6 bases). This CDR3 has 15 amino acids. Germline V gives CDR1 SQVTM, CDR2 ANQGSEA. Deletions cut 0 bases from V and 4 bases from J, with 14 bases between. The CDR3 loop is CSVEDQGLGADTQYF. The part of the CDR3 DNA that was read is TGCAGCGTTGAAGATCAGGGGCTGGGTGCAGATACG.

On this clone: The observed sequence ends 3 residues before the CDR3 terminus, with the missing tail filled in from the germline J gene. V is TRBV19 and J is TRBJ2-7, with D possibly being TRBD2 (5 bases). The CDR3 is 14 residues long. Germline V lookup: CDR1 LNHDA, CDR2 SQIVND (reference sequence). V was clipped by 7 bases and J by 5 bases, with 18 bases between them. The part of the CDR3 DNA that was read is TGTGCCAGTACCCCCGGGGTGGGTCAGGACGAG. Translated, it gives CASTPGVGQDE. The complete CDR3 reads CASTPGVGQDEQYF. Variable domain in full (rest from reference TRBV19 and TRBJ2-7): DGGITQSPKYLFRKEGQNVTLSCEQNLNHDAMYWYRQDPGQGLRLIYYSQIVNDFQKGDIAEGYSVSREKKESFPLTVTSAQKNPTAFYLCASTPGVGQDEQYFGPGTRLTVT.

Comments on this clone: The read falls 3 residues short of the CDR3 end, and the missing part is taken from the germline J gene. The gene calls are TRBV2 and TRBJ2-7, with 16 bases fitting TRBD2. Germline trimming cut 7 bases from V and 5 bases from J; bases unmatched to any gene: 5. Per germline, CDR1 SNHLY and CDR2 FYNNEI. The CDR3 consists of 15 residues. This CDR3 is CASNPGLAGGHEQYF. The CDR3 DNA, read in part, is TGTGCCAGCAACCCGGGACTAGCGGGGGGGCACGAG.

Notes on this clone: Read coverage stops 3 residues before the CDR3 terminus; the germline J gene supplies the remainder. The chain joins TRBV9 to TRBJ1-5; 7 nucleotides agree with TRBD1. This CDR3 region has 14 residues. Germline CDR1 reads SGDLS; CDR2 reads YYNGEE. The V and J ends lost 7 bases and 5 bases, in that order; junction bases with no gene match: 9. CDR3 bases read: TGTGCCAGCTCGCCGGGACAGAGTCATCAGCCC. Its translation: CASSPGQSHQP. The entire CDR3 protein is CASSPGQSHQPQHF.

With regard to this clone: The read stops 3 residues short of the end of the CDR3; the missing end is completed from the germline J gene. The chain combines TRBV6-2 or TRBV6-3 with TRBJ2-7; D possibly corresponds to TRBD2 (5 bases). CDR1 MNHEY and CDR2 SVGEGT come from the germline V gene. The CDR3 runs to 14 residues. V was shortened by 4 bases and J by 2 bases, with 12 bases between the two germline ends. CDR3 sequence: CASSSAGPAYEQYF. The sequenced CDR3 bases are TGTGCCAGCAGTTCGGCGGGCCCGGCCTACGAG.